The TCR beta chain described here comes from a study of OX40 agonist ivuxolimab in advanced cancers. Across the study: Every 2 weeks, patients received ivuxolimab intravenously, dosed at 0.01 to 10 mg/kg. Study-level results: Average numbers of expanded clones were greater in CD8+ T cells than in CD4+.

Remarks on this clone: Antigen: not known.

Assay used: immunoSEQ multiplex PCR; TCRdb lists only in-frame clones, some missing. The sample includes around 71,000 clones, more than 85% of them seen just once. Peripheral blood came from all dose cohorts at three timepoints. There are 15 residues in the CDR3. V was cut by 1 base and J by 2 bases, with 12 bases left in between. Germline V gene lookup returns CDR1 MDHEN and CDR2 SYDVKM. The chain links TRBV28 to TRBJ2-7; the D is unclear. The sequencing used CD4+ or CD8+ T cells sorted from blood, collected in a trial of the OX40 agonist ivuxolimab. This sequence originates from an adult with an advanced solid tumor such as melanoma, head and neck, liver or kidney cancer. The CDR3 spells CASSLFALGAYEQYF. The DNA for the CDR3 is TGTGCCAGCAGTTTATTTGCTCTGGGCGCCTACGAGCAGTACTTC.